The next 4 T cell receptor beta chains were all read from a single sample in a study of T-cell memory formation after mild COVID-19. Each CDR3 protein is one row after TCRdb ran MiXCR on the 5' RACE reads. This repertoire shows under 450,000 distinct CDR3 sequences, under 25% found once; its top ten account for around a fifth. The specimen was PBMCs or a T cell subset sorted from them (not recorded which). The receptors were sampled from a young man who had mild COVID-19 (a few samples of this study predate the infection). Cell type and time point are not known.

This clonotype showed up just a few times. This chain uses TRBV6-6 with TRBJ1-5; weak D call: TRBD1 (6 bases). Germline assignment: CDR1 MNHNY and CDR2 SVGAGI (reference sequence). V was cut by 6 bases and J by 0 bases, with 18 bases left in between. The CDR3 totals 17 residues. The CDR3 region has the DNA TGTGCCAGCAGCCCACCGGACAGTGATTATAGCAATCAGCCCCAGCATTTT. Protein product: CASSPPDSDYSNQPQHF.

Comments on this clonotype: The junction departs from the called germline gene at one end, perhaps through a read error. The chain couples TRBV6-5 to TRBJ2-1, with 13 bases identical to TRBD2. CDR3 size: 13 residues. Germline-derived CDR1 and CDR2 are MNHEY and SVGAGI. The CDR3 protein is CASSGTSGASPAF. The CDR3 coding sequence is TGTGCCAGCAGTGGGACTAGCGGGGCTTCACCTGCCTTC.

This clonotype has only a few counts. The chain has TRBV5-1 and TRBJ1-5; tentative D call: TRBD1 (6 bases). The CDR3 contains 14 residues. CDR1 is SGHRS and CDR2 is YFSETQ in the germline V gene. The V end lost 2 bases, the J end lost 7 bases, and 13 bases lay between the germline ends. CDR3 bases: TGCGCCAGCAGCTTATCCGGGGGCGGGCAGCCCCAGCATTTT. It translates to CASSLSGGGQPQHF.

The rearrangement links TRBV24-1 to TRBJ2-2; D possibly matches TRBD1 or TRBD2 (5 bases each). CDR3 length equals 15 residues. V lost 4 bases and J 4 bases, leaving 12 bases between the germline ends. The germline V gene encodes CDR1 KGHDR and CDR2 SFDVKD. The CDR3 DNA is TGTGCCACCAGTGAAGGGACCGCGGGCACCGGGGAGCTGTTTTTT. Translation: CATSEGTAGTGELFF.